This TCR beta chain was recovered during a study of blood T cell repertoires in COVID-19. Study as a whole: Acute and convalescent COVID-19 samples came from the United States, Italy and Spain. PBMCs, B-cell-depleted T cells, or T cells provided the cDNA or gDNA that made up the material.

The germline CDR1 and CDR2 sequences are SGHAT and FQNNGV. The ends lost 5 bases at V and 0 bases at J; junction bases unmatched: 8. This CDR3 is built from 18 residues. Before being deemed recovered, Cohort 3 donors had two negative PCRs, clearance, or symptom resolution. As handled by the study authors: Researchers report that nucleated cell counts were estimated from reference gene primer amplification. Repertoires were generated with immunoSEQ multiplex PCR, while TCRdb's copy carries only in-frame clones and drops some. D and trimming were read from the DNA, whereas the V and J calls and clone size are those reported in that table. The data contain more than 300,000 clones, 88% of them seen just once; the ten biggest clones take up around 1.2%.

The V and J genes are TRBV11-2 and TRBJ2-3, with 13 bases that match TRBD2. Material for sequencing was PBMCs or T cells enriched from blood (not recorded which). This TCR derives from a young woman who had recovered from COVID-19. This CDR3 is CASSPGLAGASSTDTQYF. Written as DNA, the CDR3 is TGTGCCAGCAGCCCAGGACTAGCGGGGGCATCTAGCACAGATACGCAGTATTTT.